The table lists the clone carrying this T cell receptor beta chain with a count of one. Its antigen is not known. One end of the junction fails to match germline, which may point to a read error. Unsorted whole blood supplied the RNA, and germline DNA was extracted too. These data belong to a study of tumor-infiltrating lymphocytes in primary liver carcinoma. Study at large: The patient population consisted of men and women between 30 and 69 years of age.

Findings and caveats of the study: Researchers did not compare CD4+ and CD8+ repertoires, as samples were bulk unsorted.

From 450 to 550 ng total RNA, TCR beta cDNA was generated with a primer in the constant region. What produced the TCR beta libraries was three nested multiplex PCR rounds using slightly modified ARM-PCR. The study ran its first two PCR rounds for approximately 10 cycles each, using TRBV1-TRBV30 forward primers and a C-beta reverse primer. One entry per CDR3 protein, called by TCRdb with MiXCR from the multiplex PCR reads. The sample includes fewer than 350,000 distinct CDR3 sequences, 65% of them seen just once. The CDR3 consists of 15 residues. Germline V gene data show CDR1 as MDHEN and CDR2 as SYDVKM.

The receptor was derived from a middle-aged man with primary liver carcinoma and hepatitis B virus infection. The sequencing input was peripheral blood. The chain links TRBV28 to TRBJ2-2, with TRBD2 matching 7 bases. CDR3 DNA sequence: TGTGCCAGCAGCGGGGCGGGAGCGAACACTGGGGAGCTGGTTTTT. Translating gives CASSGAGANTGELVF.